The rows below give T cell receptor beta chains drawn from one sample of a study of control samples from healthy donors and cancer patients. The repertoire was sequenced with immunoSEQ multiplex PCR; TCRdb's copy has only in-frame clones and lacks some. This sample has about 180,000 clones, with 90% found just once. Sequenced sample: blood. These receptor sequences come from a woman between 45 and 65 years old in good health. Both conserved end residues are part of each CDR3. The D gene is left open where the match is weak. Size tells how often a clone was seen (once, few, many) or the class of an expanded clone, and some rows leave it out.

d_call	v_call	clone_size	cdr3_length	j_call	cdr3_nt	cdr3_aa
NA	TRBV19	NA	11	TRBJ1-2	TGTGCCAGTAGTATCGAGGCAGGGGTCACCTTC	CASSIEAGVTF
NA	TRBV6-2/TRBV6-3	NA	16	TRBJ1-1	TGTGCCAGCAGTTTTAACCCAGGGGATGGGAACACTGAAGCTTTCTTT	CASSFNPGDGNTEAFF
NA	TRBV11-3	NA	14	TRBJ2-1	TGTGCCAGCAGCTTAGTAGGGGATAACAATGAGCAGTTCTTC	CASSLVGDNNEQFF
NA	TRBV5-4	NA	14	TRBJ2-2	TGTGCCAGCAGCTTCTATGTGGGAACCGGGGAGCTGTTTTTT	CASSFYVGTGELFF
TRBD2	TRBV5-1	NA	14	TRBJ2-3	TGCGCCAGCAGGAGGGGACTAGCGCCAGATACGCAGTATTTT	CASRRGLAPDTQYF
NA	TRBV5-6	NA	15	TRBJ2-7	TGTGCCAGCAGCCCCGGAACGGGGGAGGCGTACGAGCAGTACTTC	CASSPGTGEAYEQYF
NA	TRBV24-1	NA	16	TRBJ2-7	TGTGCCACCAGTGATTATAGGGTAGCGCGGGGTTTAGAGCAGTACTTC	CATSDYRVARGLEQYF
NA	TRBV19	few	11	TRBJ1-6	TGTGCCAGTAGTGGCAATTCACCCCTCCACTTT	CASSGNSPLHF
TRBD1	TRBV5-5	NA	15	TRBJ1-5	TGTGCCAGCAGCTGGGGACAGGGAATCAATCAGCCCCAGCATTTT	CASSWGQGINQPQHF
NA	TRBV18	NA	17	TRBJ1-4	TGTGCCAGCTCACTTTTCGGGGCTCTCGAACCAAATGAAAAACTGTTTTTT	CASSLFGALEPNEKLFF
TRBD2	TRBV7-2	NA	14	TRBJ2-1	TGTGCCACCCAGCCTAGCGGGCTTTACAATGAGCAGTTCTTC	CATQPSGLYNEQFF
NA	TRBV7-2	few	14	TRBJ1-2	TGTGCCAGCAGCCCCCCCGGCAGGGCCTATGGCTACACCTTC	CASSPPGRAYGYTF
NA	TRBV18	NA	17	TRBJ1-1	TGTGCCAGCTCACGGAACTTTTCGCACACGAGGGGATTTCAAGCTTTCTTT	CASSRNFSHTRGFQAFF
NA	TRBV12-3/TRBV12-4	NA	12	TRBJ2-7	TGTGCCAGCAGCCGCCCTCCACAGTCGCAGTACTTC	CASSRPPQSQYF
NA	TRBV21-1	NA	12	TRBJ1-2	TGTGCCAGCAGCGAAAACATATGTAGGGGCACCTTC	CASSENICRGTF
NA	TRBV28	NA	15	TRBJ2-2	TGTGCCACCACGCAAAGATCCCGAAACACCGGGGAGCTGTTTTTT	CATTQRSRNTGELFF
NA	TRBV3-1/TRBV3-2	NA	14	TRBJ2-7	TGTGCCAGCAGACCCAGCCAGAGACTAGACGAGCAGTACTTC	CASRPSQRLDEQYF
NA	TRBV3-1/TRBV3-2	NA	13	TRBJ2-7	TGTGCCAGCAGCACCCGGTCAGCAGGGGAGCAGTACTTC	CASSTRSAGEQYF
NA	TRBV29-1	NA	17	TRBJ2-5	TGCAGCGGGGCAGACCCCGTTGGGGCGGGCTCACGGGAGACCCAGTACTTC	CSGADPVGAGSRETQYF
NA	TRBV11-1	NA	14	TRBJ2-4	TGTGCCAGCAGCTTAGGGAGAGCCAAAAACATTCAGTACTTC	CASSLGRAKNIQYF
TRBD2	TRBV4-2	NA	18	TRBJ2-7	TGTGCCAGCAGCCAAGATTCTGAGAAAACTAGCGGGTTTGGCGAGCAGTACTTC	CASSQDSEKTSGFGEQYF
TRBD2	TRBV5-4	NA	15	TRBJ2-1	TGTGCCAGCAGCTTTCTAGCGGGAGGCTCAAATGAGCAGTTCTTC	CASSFLAGGSNEQFF
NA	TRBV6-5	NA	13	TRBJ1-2	TGTGCCACCTACGGAGGGGGGAACTATGGCTACACCTTC	CATYGGGNYGYTF
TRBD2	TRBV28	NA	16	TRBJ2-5	TGTGCCAGCACTTTACATACTAGCGGTGTAGGGGAGACCCAGTACTTC	CASTLHTSGVGETQYF
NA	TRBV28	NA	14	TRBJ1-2	TGTGCCAGCAGTTTCGGTGCGGGGTACTATGGCTACACCTTC	CASSFGAGYYGYTF
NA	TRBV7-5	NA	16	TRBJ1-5	TGTGTCAGAAGCTGGACTTCGGTTAGGGGGGATCAGCCCCAGCATTTT	CVRSWTSVRGDQPQHF
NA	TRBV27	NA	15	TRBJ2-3	TGTGCCAGCACCCCTACGCGGGATCGTAGGGATACGCAGTATTTT	CASTPTRDRRDTQYF
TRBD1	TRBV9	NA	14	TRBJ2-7	TGTGCCAGCAGCCCCCGACAGGGGTCCTACGAGCAGTACTTC	CASSPRQGSYEQYF
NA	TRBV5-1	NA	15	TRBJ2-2	TGCGCCAGCAGCTTGGGCCAGGGGGGCACCGGGGAGCTGTTTTTT	CASSLGQGGTGELFF
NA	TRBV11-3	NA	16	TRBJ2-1	TGTGCCAGCAGCCAAAGGCGGCTAGCAAACTACAATGAGCAGTTCTTC	CASSQRRLANYNEQFF
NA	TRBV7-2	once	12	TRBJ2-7	TGTGCCAGCAGCCCCCCTTCTGCCGAGCAGTACTTC	CASSPPSAEQYF
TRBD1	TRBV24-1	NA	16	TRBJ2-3	TGTGCCACCAGTGATCCCGGGACAGGCGGCACAGATACGCAGTATTTT	CATSDPGTGGTDTQYF